This T cell receptor (beta chain) was found in a study of early T cells in non-severe SARS-CoV-2 infection. Study overall: Investigators sequenced bulk RNA drawn from unsorted whole blood, and chains remained unpaired.

Each cDNA molecule carried a unique molecular identifier. MiXCR, run by TCRdb on the 5' RACE reads, gives a single entry per CDR3 protein. The sample holds approximately 110,000 distinct CDR3 sequences; around 14% are singletons and the top ten take around a fifth. Study-level results: Lookups in VDJdb leaned toward anti-spike CD8 responses and missed private and CD4 specificities.

This clonotype has only a few counts. Its specificity is unknown. Trimming removed 7 bases from V and 5 bases from J, with 14 bases in between. This CDR3 contains 13 residues. Sequenced: whole blood. The clonotype was recovered from an adult who was a healthcare worker with PCR-confirmed SARS-CoV-2 infection or an uninfected control (not recorded which). The J gene is TRBJ2-5, the V gene TRBV12-3 or TRBV12-4; weak D call: TRBD1 (7 bases). As DNA, the CDR3 is TGTGCCAGCACCGTGACAGGGAGGGAGACCCAGTACTTC. It specifies CASTVTGRETQYF.